The 26 T cell receptor beta chains below come from one sample, sequenced in a study of technical replicates of blood from a handful of donors. Profiled with immunoSEQ multiplex PCR; TCRdb holds only in-frame clones, not every one. The sample has some 70,000 clones, about 95% seen once. The sequenced sample consisted of T cells isolated from PBMCs. These receptors were obtained from a human donor in good health.

A few counts support this clone. The V and J genes are TRBV4-1 and TRBJ2-2; TRBD2 aligns across 14 bases. The CDR3 is 17 amino acids. Trimming took 1 base from V and 8 from J; bases not matched to a gene: 6. Germline V lookup: CDR1 MGHRA, CDR2 YSYEKL. This chain's CDR3 is CASSQGLAGGPRGELFF. The CDR3 DNA follows: TGCGCCAGCAGCCAAGGACTAGCGGGAGGGCCTAGGGGGGAGCTGTTTTTT.

V gene TRBV11-3 combines with J gene TRBJ2-7, with a weak D call TRBD2 (7 bases). Trimming stripped 0 bases from V and 0 bases from J, with 18 bases between. CDR3 length: 18 residues. Per germline, CDR1 SGHNT and CDR2 YENEEA. The CDR3 sequence: CASSLEDWGGSSSYEQYF. The CDR3 DNA follows: TGTGCCAGCAGCTTAGAGGATTGGGGGGGCTCGAGCTCCTACGAGCAGTACTTC.

The chain recombines TRBV5-8 with TRBJ2-2; 7 bases are a match to TRBD2. Germline CDR1 and CDR2: SGHTS and YDEGEE. The length of the CDR3 is 15 residues. Germline trimming cut 5 bases from V and 8 bases from J; bases unmatched to any gene: 12. In DNA form, the CDR3 reads TGTGCCAGCAGTTCCGGGACTACAGCAAGGGGGGAGCTGTTTTTT. Translation: CASSSGTTARGELFF.

This clone has a single count. The chain combines TRBV28 with TRBJ1-1; 8 bases map to TRBD1. CDR1 and CDR2 (germline): MDHEN, SYDVKM. The V segment lost 4 bases and the J segment 0 bases; nucleotides outside the gene matches: 1. This CDR3 has 14 residues. CDR3 residues: CASSSDRVNTEAFF. The DNA of the CDR3 is TGTGCCAGCAGTTCGGACAGGGTGAACACTGAAGCTTTCTTT.

The chain couples TRBV6-4 to TRBJ2-3, with 8 bases matching TRBD2. Germline-derived CDR1 and CDR2 are MRHNA and SNTAGT. V was clipped by 4 bases and J by 1 base; unmatched bases: 4. The CDR3 extends over 15 amino acids. CDR3 region: CASSVISGGTDTQYF. DNA for the CDR3: TGTGCCAGCAGTGTTATTAGCGGGGGCACAGATACGCAGTATTTT.

The chain carries TRBV28 and TRBJ2-5; 7 bases fit TRBD1. Trimming took 6 bases from V and 5 from J; bases not matched to a gene: 9. Germline CDR1 and CDR2: MDHEN and SYDVKM. The CDR3 runs 14 residues. The chain's CDR3 is CASSPNDREETQYF. The CDR3, as DNA: TGTGCCAGCAGCCCGAACGACAGGGAGGAGACCCAGTACTTC.

The rearrangement links TRBV4-2 to TRBJ2-1, with a tentative D call TRBD1 (5 bases). This CDR3 spans 16 amino acids. The V and J ends lost 0 bases and 3 bases respectively, with 12 bases between them. The germline gives CDR1 LGHNA, CDR2 YNFKEQ. DNA of the CDR3: TGTGCCAGCAGCCAAGATGGGCAGGGATACTACAATGAGCAGTTCTTC. It encodes CASSQDGQGYYNEQFF.

In regard to this clone: At the DNA level, this CDR3 is encoded by other sequences in the same sample as well. The chain has TRBV5-1 and TRBJ2-7; D is perhaps TRBD1 (6 bases). The CDR3 spans 12 residues. From germline, CDR1 is SGHRS and CDR2 YFSETQ. V was pared by 2 bases and J by 3 bases, with 6 bases between. The CDR3 sequence is CASSLGGYEQYF. CDR3 in DNA: TGCGCCAGCAGCTTAGGGGGCTACGAGCAGTACTTC.

The V call is TRBV7-9, the J call TRBJ2-7; 9 positions agree with TRBD2. Germline CDR1 and CDR2: SEHNR and FQNEAQ (reference sequence). J gave up 7 bases and V 4 bases, and 17 bases lay outside the gene matches. The CDR3 has 17 residues. CDR3 region: CASSSLFGGRGSREQYF. The CDR3 DNA is TGTGCCAGCAGCTCGTTGTTCGGCGGGAGGGGATCTAGGGAGCAGTACTTC.

The chain employs TRBV28 and TRBJ1-5; D is perhaps TRBD1 (6 bases). The germline V gene encodes CDR1 MDHEN and CDR2 SYDVKM. The CDR3 has 13 amino acids. V was clipped by 9 bases and J by 4 bases, with 13 bases between them. The CDR3 region has the DNA TGTGCCAGTAGGACAGCTCTAAATCAGCCCCAGCATTTT. It specifies CASRTALNQPQHF.

This clone came up a few times. An end of the junction differs from the germline gene, which may be a read error. The V gene is TRBV29-1, the J gene TRBJ1-1, with D hard to call. The CDR3 is 10 amino acids. Germline CDR1 SQVTM, CDR2 ANQGSEA. Written as DNA, the CDR3 is TGTAGTACCTGGAACACTGAAGCTTTCTTT. It codes for CSTWNTEAFF.

This sequence joins TRBV5-8 and TRBJ2-5; TRBD1 agrees at 7 bases. V gave up 4 bases and J gave up 14 bases; unmatched junction bases: 8. The germline gives CDR1 SGHTS, CDR2 YDEGEE. This CDR3 spans 11 amino acids. In DNA, the CDR3 is TGTGCCAGCAGCCCGACAGGGCGGTTATACTTC. It specifies CASSPTGRLYF.

The rearrangement joins TRBV6-5 to TRBJ2-7, with TRBD2 matching over 9 bases. J gave up 4 bases and V 10 bases, and 8 bases lay outside the gene matches. Germline V gene sequence: CDR1 MNHEY, CDR2 SVGAGI. The CDR3 consists of 13 residues. CDR3 sequence reads: CATKLAGAYEQYF. As DNA, the CDR3 is TGTGCCACCAAACTAGCGGGTGCGTACGAGCAGTACTTC.

CDR3 DNA sequence: TGCGCCAGCAGCAGGGGACAGACCTCATCCTATGGCTACACCTTC. It specifies CASSRGQTSSYGYTF. V usage is TRBV5-1 and J usage is TRBJ1-2; 7 positions agree with TRBD1. Unmatched junction bases numbered 10, after V lost 4 bases and J lost 4 bases. CDR3 length: 15 amino acids. Germline CDR1 is SGHRS and CDR2 is YFSETQ.

The chain joins TRBV6-5 to TRBJ1-1; 8 nucleotides line up with TRBD1. CDR1 is MNHEY and CDR2 is SVGAGI in the germline V gene. Trimming cost V 3 bases and J 1 base; bases outside gene matches: 4. The CDR3 spans 15 residues. The CDR3 region has the DNA TGTGCCAGCAGTTATCAAGACAGGGGGAACACTGAAGCTTTCTTT. Protein: CASSYQDRGNTEAFF.

The chain employs TRBV2 and TRBJ1-1, with no clear D. The germline V gene encodes CDR1 SNHLY and CDR2 FYNNEI. V was cut by 4 bases and J by 1 base, with 13 bases left in between. CDR3 length equals 15 residues. CDR3: CASSVNGQRNTEAFF. Written as DNA, the CDR3 is TGTGCCAGCAGTGTGAATGGGCAAAGGAACACTGAAGCTTTCTTT.

The V gene is TRBV5-1, the J gene TRBJ2-1; D not resolved. Germline lookup yields CDR1 SGHRS and CDR2 YFSETQ. The CDR3 covers 14 residues. V was shortened by 2 bases and J by 2 bases, with 8 bases between the two germline ends. DNA of the CDR3: TGCGCCAGCAGCTTAAGCTCCACCTACAATGAGCAGTTCTTC. Protein sequence: CASSLSSTYNEQFF.

The genes are TRBV25-1 and TRBJ1-2; D not certain. Germline CDR1 reads MGHDK; CDR2 reads SYGVNS. Trimming left V 4 bases short and J 6 bases short, with 12 bases between. The CDR3 is 13 residues long. The CDR3 bases are TGTGCCAGCAGTGTCGCAATTACAGATGGCTACACCTTC. Amino acids: CASSVAITDGYTF.

This clone was recorded only once. The chain recombines TRBV19 with TRBJ2-1, with a weak D call TRBD2 (6 bases). V lost 3 bases to trimming and J lost 5 bases, with 17 bases between them. The CDR3 loop spans 16 amino acids. The germline CDR1 and CDR2 sequences are LNHDA and SQIVND (reference sequence). DNA for the CDR3: TGTGCCAGTAGTATCGAGGGACTCCGAAGGAACAATGAGCAGTTCTTC. Translated: CASSIEGLRRNNEQFF.

In DNA form, the CDR3 reads TGTGCCAGCAGCTCCGGGTGGACTGAAGCTTTCTTT. Its translation: CASSSGWTEAFF. The chain is built from TRBV7-9 and TRBJ1-1; D not resolved. The germline CDR1 and CDR2 sequences are SEHNR and FQNEAQ (reference sequence). V was clipped by 4 bases and J by 5 bases, with 8 bases between them. The CDR3 is 12 amino acids.

This clone was seen only once. This chain uses TRBV5-4 with TRBJ2-1; 9 nucleotides align to TRBD1. V lost 9 bases to trimming and J lost 4 bases; unmatched junction nucleotides: 11. CDR3 length: 15 amino acids. The germline CDR1 and CDR2 sequences are SGHNT and YYREEE (reference sequence). The CDR3 reads CATQPGQGFYNEQFF. The CDR3 DNA reads as TGTGCCACTCAACCGGGACAGGGATTTTACAATGAGCAGTTCTTC.

V is TRBV4-2 and J is TRBJ2-7, with 7 bases identical to TRBD1. The CDR3 totals 15 residues. V lost 4 bases to trimming and J lost 2 bases; unmatched junction nucleotides: 8. Germline CDR1 LGHNA, CDR2 YNFKEQ. CDR3 in amino acids: CASSPSGQRPYEQYF. The CDR3 region has the DNA TGTGCCAGCAGCCCTTCGGGACAGAGACCCTACGAGCAGTACTTC.

The rearrangement links TRBV19 to TRBJ2-5; the match to TRBD1 covers 7 bases. V lost 5 bases, J lost 3 bases, and 3 bases stayed unmatched. CDR3 length: 13 residues. CDR1 is LNHDA and CDR2 is SQIVND in the germline V gene (reference sequence). The CDR3 spells CASSWGQKETQYF. The CDR3 nucleotides are TGTGCCAGTAGTTGGGGACAGAAAGAGACCCAGTACTTC.

V usage is TRBV6-1 and J usage is TRBJ2-2; 7 bases are shared with TRBD1. J gave up 6 bases and V 2 bases, and 9 bases lay outside the gene matches. CDR1 MNHNS and CDR2 SASEGT come from the germline V gene. The CDR3 is made up of 16 amino acids. The CDR3 protein is CASSEQGQVSAGELFF. The CDR3 DNA follows: TGTGCCAGCAGTGAACAAGGACAGGTTTCCGCCGGGGAGCTGTTTTTT.

This clone was detected a few times. The V gene is TRBV2, the J gene TRBJ1-3; D not resolved. Trimming shortened V by 2 bases and J by 3 bases, and 5 bases separated the two germline ends. The CDR3 sequence is 13 residues long. Germline values: CDR1 SNHLY, CDR2 FYNNEI. The CDR3 bases are TGTGCCAGCAGTGAATTTAGTGGAAACACCATATATTTT. As protein: CASSEFSGNTIYF.

The chain recombines TRBV19 with TRBJ1-5; 8 bases are shared with TRBD1. V shed 7 bases, J shed 4 bases, and the junction held 15 bases outside the gene matches. The CDR3 contains 17 residues. The germline V gene encodes CDR1 LNHDA and CDR2 SQIVND (reference sequence). DNA of the CDR3: TGTGCCAGTACCGAGGACAGGGAGGGGGTGGGAAATCAGCCCCAGCATTTT. Protein product: CASTEDREGVGNQPQHF.